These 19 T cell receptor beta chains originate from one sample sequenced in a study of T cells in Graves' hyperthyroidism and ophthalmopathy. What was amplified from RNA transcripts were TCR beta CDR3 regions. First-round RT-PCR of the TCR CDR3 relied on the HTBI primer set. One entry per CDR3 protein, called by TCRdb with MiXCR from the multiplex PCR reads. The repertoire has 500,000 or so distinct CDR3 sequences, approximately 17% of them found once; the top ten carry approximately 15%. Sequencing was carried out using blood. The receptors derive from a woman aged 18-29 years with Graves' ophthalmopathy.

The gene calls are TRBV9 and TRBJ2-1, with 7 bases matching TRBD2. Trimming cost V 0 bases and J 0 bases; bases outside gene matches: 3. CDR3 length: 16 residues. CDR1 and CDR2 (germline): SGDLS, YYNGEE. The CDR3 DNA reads TGTGCCAGCAGCGTAGAGGGCGGGGGCTCCTACAATGAGCAGTTCTTC. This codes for CASSVEGGGSYNEQFF.

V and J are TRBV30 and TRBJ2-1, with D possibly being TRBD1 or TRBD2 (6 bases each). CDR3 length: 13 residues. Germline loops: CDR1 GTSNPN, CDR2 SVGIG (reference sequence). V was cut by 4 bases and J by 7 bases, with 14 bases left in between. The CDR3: CAWNSGGTNEQFF. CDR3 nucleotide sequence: TGTGCCTGGAATTCTGGAGGGACAAATGAGCAGTTCTTC.

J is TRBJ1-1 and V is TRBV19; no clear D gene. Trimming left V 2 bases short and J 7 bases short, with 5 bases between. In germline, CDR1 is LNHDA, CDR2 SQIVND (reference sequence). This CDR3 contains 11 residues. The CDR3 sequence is CASSIQDEAFF. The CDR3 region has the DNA TGTGCCAGTAGTATACAGGATGAAGCTTTCTTT.

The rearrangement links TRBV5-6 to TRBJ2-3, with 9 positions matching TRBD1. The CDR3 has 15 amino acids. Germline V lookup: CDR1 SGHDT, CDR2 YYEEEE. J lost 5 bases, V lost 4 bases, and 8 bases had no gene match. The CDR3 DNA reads TGTGCCAGCAGCACACAGGGGGCGTATTTAGATACGCAGTATTTT. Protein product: CASSTQGAYLDTQYF.

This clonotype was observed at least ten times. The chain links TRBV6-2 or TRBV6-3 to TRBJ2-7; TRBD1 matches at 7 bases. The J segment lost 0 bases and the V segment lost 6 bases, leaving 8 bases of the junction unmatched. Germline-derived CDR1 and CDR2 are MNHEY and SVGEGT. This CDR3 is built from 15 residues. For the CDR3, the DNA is TGTGCCAGCAGGCATAACCAGGGGGACTCCTACGAGCAGTACTTC. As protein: CASRHNQGDSYEQYF.

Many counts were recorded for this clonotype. The DNA of the CDR3 is TGTGCCAGCAGTTTGAAGGGTGGGGCCACTAGTGAGCAGTACTTC. Residues: CASSLKGGATSEQYF. This chain connects TRBV12-3 or TRBV12-4 to TRBJ2-7, with D perhaps matching TRBD1 or TRBD2 (5 bases each). The CDR3 contains 15 residues. The V end lost 3 bases, the J end lost 7 bases, and 19 bases lay between the germline ends.

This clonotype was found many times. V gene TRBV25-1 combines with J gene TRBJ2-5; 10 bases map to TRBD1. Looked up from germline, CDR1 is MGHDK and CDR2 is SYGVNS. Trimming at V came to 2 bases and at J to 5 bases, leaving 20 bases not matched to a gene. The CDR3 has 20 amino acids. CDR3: CASSEVGDRGLKPSGETQYF. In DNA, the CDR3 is TGTGCCAGCAGTGAAGTGGGGGACAGGGGATTAAAGCCATCAGGGGAGACCCAGTACTTC.

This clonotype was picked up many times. CDR3: CASSIEFGELFF. Here the CDR3 DNA reads TGTGCCAGCAGCATAGAGTTCGGGGAGCTGTTTTTT. The rearrangement joins TRBV7-9 to TRBJ2-2; D unresolved. From germline, CDR1 is SEHNR and CDR2 FQNEAQ (reference sequence). V dropped 5 bases and J dropped 7 bases, with 8 bases sitting between them. The CDR3 is 12 residues long.

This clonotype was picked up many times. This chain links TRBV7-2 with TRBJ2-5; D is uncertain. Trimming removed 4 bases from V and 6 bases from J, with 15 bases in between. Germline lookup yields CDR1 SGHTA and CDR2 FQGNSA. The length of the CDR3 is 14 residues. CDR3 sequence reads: CASSSRVEGKTQYF. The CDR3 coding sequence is TGTGCCAGCAGCTCCCGGGTGGAAGGAAAGACCCAGTACTTC.

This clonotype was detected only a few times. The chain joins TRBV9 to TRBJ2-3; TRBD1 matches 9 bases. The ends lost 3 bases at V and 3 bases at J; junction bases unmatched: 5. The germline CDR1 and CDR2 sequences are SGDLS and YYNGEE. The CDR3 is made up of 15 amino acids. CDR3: CASSAPGTGTDTQYF. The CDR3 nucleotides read TGTGCCAGCAGCGCCCCCGGGACAGGGACAGATACGCAGTATTTT.

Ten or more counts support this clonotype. The CDR3 coding sequence is TGTGCCAGCAGGACAGGGGCTAGCTACGAGCAGTACTTC. Protein: CASRTGASYEQYF. The chain joins TRBV12-3 or TRBV12-4 to TRBJ2-7; 8 nucleotides align to TRBD1. V lost 6 bases, J lost 3 bases, and 4 bases stayed unmatched. The CDR3 runs 13 residues.

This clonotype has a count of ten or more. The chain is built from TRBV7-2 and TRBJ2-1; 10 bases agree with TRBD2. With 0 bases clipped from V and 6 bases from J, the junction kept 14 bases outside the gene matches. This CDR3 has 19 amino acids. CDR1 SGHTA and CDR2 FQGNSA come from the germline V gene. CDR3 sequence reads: CASSLAGRNLAGAINEQFF. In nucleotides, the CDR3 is TGTGCCAGCAGCTTAGCAGGGCGGAATCTAGCGGGAGCAATCAATGAGCAGTTCTTC. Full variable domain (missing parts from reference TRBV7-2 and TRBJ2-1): GAGVSQSPSNKVTEKGKDVELRCDPISGHTALYWYRQSLGQGLEFLIYFQGNSAPDKSGLPSDRFSAERTGGSVSTLTIQRTQQEDSAVYLCASSLAGRNLAGAINEQFFGPGTRLTVL.

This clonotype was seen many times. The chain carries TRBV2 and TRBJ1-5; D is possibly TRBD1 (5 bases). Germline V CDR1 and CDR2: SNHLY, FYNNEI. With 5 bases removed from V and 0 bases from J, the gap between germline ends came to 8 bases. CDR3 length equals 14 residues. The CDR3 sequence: CASSRGYSNQPQHF. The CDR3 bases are TGTGCCAGCAGTCGGGGGTATAGCAATCAGCCCCAGCATTTT.

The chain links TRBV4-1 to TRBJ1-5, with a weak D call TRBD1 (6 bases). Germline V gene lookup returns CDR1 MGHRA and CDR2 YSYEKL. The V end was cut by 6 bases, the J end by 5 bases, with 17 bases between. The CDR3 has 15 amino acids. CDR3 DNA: TGCGCCAGCAGGGAGGTTGGGGGGCGGCATCAGCCCCAGCATTTT. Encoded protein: CASREVGGRHQPQHF.

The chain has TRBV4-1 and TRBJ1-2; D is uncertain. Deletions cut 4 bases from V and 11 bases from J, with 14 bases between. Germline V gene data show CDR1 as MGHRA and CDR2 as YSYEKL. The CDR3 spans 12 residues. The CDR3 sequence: CASSLPDGRYTF. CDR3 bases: TGCGCCAGCAGCCTTCCCGACGGGCGGTACACCTTC.

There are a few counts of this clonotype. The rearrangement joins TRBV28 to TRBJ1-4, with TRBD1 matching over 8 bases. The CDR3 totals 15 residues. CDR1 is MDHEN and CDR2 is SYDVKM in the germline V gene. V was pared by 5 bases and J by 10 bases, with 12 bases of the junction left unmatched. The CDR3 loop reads CASSAQGASGGKLFF. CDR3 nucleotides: TGTGCCAGCAGTGCCCAGGGGGCTTCCGGGGGAAAACTGTTTTTT.

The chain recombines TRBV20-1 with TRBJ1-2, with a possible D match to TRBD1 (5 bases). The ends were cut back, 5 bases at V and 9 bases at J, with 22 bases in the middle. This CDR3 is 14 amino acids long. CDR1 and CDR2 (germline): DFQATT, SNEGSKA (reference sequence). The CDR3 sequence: CSARTAGRTVSYTF. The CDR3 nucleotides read TGCAGTGCTCGGACGGCAGGGCGGACGGTGAGCTACACCTTC.

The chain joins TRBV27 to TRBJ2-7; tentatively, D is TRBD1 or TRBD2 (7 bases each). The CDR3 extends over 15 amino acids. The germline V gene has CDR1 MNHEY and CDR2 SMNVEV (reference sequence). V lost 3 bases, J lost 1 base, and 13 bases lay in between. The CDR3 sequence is CASSFSGGDSYEQYF. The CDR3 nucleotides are TGTGCCAGCAGTTTTTCAGGGGGGGATTCCTACGAGCAGTACTTC.

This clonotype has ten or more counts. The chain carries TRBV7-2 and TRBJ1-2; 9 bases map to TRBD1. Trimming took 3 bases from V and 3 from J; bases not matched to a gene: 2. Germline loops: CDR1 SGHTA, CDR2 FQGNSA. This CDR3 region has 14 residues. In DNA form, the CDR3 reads TGTGCCAGCAGCTTGGGGACAGGGCACTATGGCTACACCTTC. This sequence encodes CASSLGTGHYGYTF.